Reported below is one T cell receptor beta chain. The antigen is not known. This record comes from a study of CXCR3-negative and CXCR3-positive naive CD8 T cells. Points from the study as a whole: The level of CXCR3 expression partially decreased after cryopreservation; the majority of assays used fresh PBMCs. TRB CDR3 hydrophobicity was greater in CXCR3-positive naive cells than in CXCR3-negative naive cells.

Researchers sorted around 300,000 cells of each CD8+ T cell subset in triplicate. Germline assignment: CDR1 KGHSH and CDR2 LQKENI. The CDR3 is 15 residues long. Researchers prepared the TRB cDNA libraries using 5' RACE with UMI labels. TCRdb reanalyzed the 5' RACE reads, giving one entry per CDR3 protein sequence and no DNA. Across roughly 120,000 distinct CDR3 sequences, the top ten clones capture under 0.75% of the sample. This sequence joins TRBV18 and TRBJ1-1; TCRdb selects TRBD1, and the lack of DNA leaves this call unchecked. This TCR was recovered from a human donor in good health. Some clones in this sample may be carry-over from other donors' samples. The sample consisted of naive CXCR3+ CD8+ T cells from blood. Subset indicated: CD45RO-CCR7+CD27+CD95- naive CD8+ T cells expressing CXCR3 (TNR3+). The CDR3 loop reads CASSPLGQMNTEAFF.